The clone carrying this T cell receptor beta chain was observed a handful of times. The antigen remains undetermined. Mouse germline and gene names are used. The read halts 3 residues ahead of the CDR3 end, with the missing end drawn from the germline J gene. Sorting of pooled cutaneous lymph node cells used CD4, CD8alpha, NKG2D, NKG2ACE and other markers. Extracted from the samples, RNA was reverse transcribed into cDNA to serve as the sequencing template. TCRdb's table, derived via immunoSEQ multiplex PCR, lists solely in-frame clones and lacks some. The sample shows approximately 300,000 clones, none of them appearing just once. The data were obtained in a study of CD8+ T cells in alopecia areata. The CDR3 is 14 amino acids. V was pared by 6 bases and J by 9 bases, with 9 bases of the junction left unmatched. Germline CDR1 and CDR2: NNHDY and SYVADS. Whole-study results and caveats: Sequenced scalp T cells also include alphabeta T cells resident in normal skin. TCR sharing across patients was less clear than in mice, possibly HLA-related.

The sample comprised CD4+ T cells sorted from a lymph node. V is TRBV13-3 and J is TRBJ1-6; TRBD1 aligns across 7 bases. TRBJ1-6 is flagged as an ORF with uncertain function. The sequence was collected from a C3H/HeJ mouse with alopecia areata. As its MHC haplotype, the strain has H2-k. The CDR3 spells CASNPTGKGSPLYF. CDR3 DNA (partial): TGTGCCAGCAACCCGACAGGGAAGGGTTCGCCC.